This TCR beta chain was captured in a study of identical twins. Study results and caveats: Twin pairs had excess sharing that was weaker in beta out-of-frame sequences.

About this clonotype itself: The antigen is unknown.

Germline CDR1 MNHEY, CDR2 SMNVEV (reference sequence). The V end lost 2 bases, the J end lost 5 bases, and 10 bases lay between the germline ends. The CDR3 spans 13 residues. A template switching step contributed a universal primer site, while unique molecular identifiers were present in the cDNA. TCRdb independently ran MiXCR on the 5' RACE reads; one entry per CDR3 protein. The sample carries roughly 1,500,000 distinct CDR3 sequences, 25% to 35% recorded once. The rearrangement uses TRBV27 and TRBJ2-7, with D possibly being TRBD1 (6 bases). The receptor's source is a newborn girl in good health. The sample was cord blood. CDR3 region: CASSLTQGDEQYF. CDR3 sequence (DNA): TGTGCCAGCAGTTTAACACAGGGTGACGAGCAGTACTTC.